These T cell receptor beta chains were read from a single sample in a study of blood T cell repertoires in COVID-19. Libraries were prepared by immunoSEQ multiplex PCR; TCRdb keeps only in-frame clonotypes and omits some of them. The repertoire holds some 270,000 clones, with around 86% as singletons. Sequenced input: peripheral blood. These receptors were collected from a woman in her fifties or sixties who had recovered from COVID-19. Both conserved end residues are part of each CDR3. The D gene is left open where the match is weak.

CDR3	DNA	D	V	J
CASSLRGPGNTIYF	TGTGCCAGCAGTTTAAGGGGTCCTGGAAACACCATATATTTT	NA	TRBV27	TRBJ1-3
CASSYSLGYEQYF	TGTGCCAGCAGTTACTCTCTCGGCTACGAGCAGTACTTC	NA	TRBV6-6	TRBJ2-7
CASSLMARPTQYF	TGTGCCAGCAGTTTAATGGCTCGTCCGACCCAGTACTTC	NA	TRBV12-3/TRBV12-4	TRBJ2-5
CASSSGQGAEKLFF	TGTGCCAGCAGCTCGGGACAGGGGGCCGAAAAACTGTTTTTT	TRBD1	TRBV7-9	TRBJ1-4
CASSYSRSYEQYF	TGTGCCAGCAGTTACTCCCGGTCCTACGAGCAGTACTTC	NA	TRBV6-5	TRBJ2-7
CASSYPGTVSTDTQYF	TGTGCCAGCAGTTACCCCGGGACAGTGAGCACAGATACGCAGTATTTT	TRBD1	TRBV28	TRBJ2-3
CASSPTGQAYEQYF	TGTGCCAGCTCACCCACGGGACAGGCTTACGAGCAGTACTTC	TRBD1	TRBV18	TRBJ2-7
CASSLPKSAADTQYF	TGTGCCAGCAGCTTACCTAAATCCGCCGCAGATACGCAGTATTTT	NA	TRBV7-2	TRBJ2-3
CASSLARSNTEAFF	TGTGCCAGCAGTTTGGCCCGGAGTAACACTGAAGCTTTCTTT	NA	TRBV27	TRBJ1-1
CASSVVVPSSYNEQFF	TGTGCCAGCAGCGTAGTGGTCCCGAGCTCCTACAATGAGCAGTTCTTC	NA	TRBV9	TRBJ2-1
CASSLERLNEKLFF	TGCGCCAGCAGCTTGGAGAGGCTTAATGAAAAACTGTTTTTT	NA	TRBV5-1	TRBJ1-4
CASSLGVQPQHF	TGTGCCAGCAGTTTGGGCGTACAGCCCCAGCATTTT	NA	TRBV12-3/TRBV12-4	TRBJ1-5
CASSPLPGLSQNEQFF	TGTGCCAGCTCACCACTCCCGGGACTTAGCCAGAATGAGCAGTTCTTC	NA	TRBV18	TRBJ2-1